The TCR beta chain under discussion was sequenced for a study of blood T cell repertoires in COVID-19. Study as a whole: Donors in the United States, Italy and Spain gave samples during acute or convalescent COVID-19.

Per the original data handling: Estimation of nucleated cell counts relied on the amplification of reference gene primers. TCRdb keeps only in-frame clones here, not all; method: immunoSEQ multiplex PCR. The V and J calls and the clone size are those of that table, but D and trimming were determined from the DNA. The sample has tens of thousands of clones, about 89% seen once. The length of the CDR3 is 14 residues. The germline V gene has CDR1 SGHRS and CDR2 YFSETQ. V was clipped by 0 bases and J by 4 bases, with 11 bases between them. Input material: peripheral blood. The TCR sequence derives from a human donor in a cohort sampled during active COVID-19. The chain combines TRBV5-1 with TRBJ2-7; a possible D gene is TRBD1 (7 bases). The CDR3 nucleotides read TGCGCCAGCAGCTTGGATTCAGGGGGGTACGAGCAGTACTTC. Residues: CASSLDSGGYEQYF.